Listed below are T cell receptor beta chains from one sample, sequenced in a study of blood T cell repertoires in COVID-19. Produced via immunoSEQ multiplex PCR; TCRdb's table is partial and in-frame only. This table has 50,000 or so clones, around four fifths appearing once. Sample: peripheral blood. Receptors originate from a man aged 45-65 years with acute or convalescent COVID-19. Each CDR3 is given with its conserved first and last residue. A D gene is named only where the DNA matches it firmly. Clone size is given for some rows only: seen once, a few or many times, or a class if the clone is expanded.

D	V	size	J	CDR3	DNA
.	TRBV2	.	TRBJ2-7	CATGVPDYEQYF	TGTGCCACCGGGGTGCCAGACTACGAGCAGTACTTC
.	TRBV24-1	.	TRBJ2-7	CATSDLKTAYEQYF	TGTGCCACCAGTGACCTGAAGACAGCCTACGAGCAGTACTTC
.	TRBV5-1	.	TRBJ1-2	CASSFGGGKQDNYGYTF	TGCGCCAGCAGCTTCGGTGGGGGGAAACAGGATAACTATGGCTACACCTTC
.	TRBV5-5	.	TRBJ2-7	CASSLGQALYEQYF	TGTGCCAGCAGCTTGGGACAGGCACTCTACGAGCAGTACTTC
.	TRBV3-1/TRBV3-2	once	TRBJ1-5	CASSQDLSGAQPQHF	TGTGCCAGCAGCCAAGATCTTTCAGGGGCTCAGCCCCAGCATTTT
.	TRBV7-3	.	TRBJ2-6	CASSVAPGGPLDGANVLTF	TGTGCCAGCAGCGTAGCCCCGGGGGGCCCCTTAGATGGGGCCAACGTCCTGACTTTC
TRBD2	TRBV3-1/TRBV3-2	.	TRBJ2-7	CASSQDLASGSYEQYF	TGTGCCAGCAGCCAAGATCTTGCTAGCGGCAGCTACGAGCAGTACTTC
TRBD2	TRBV5-6	.	TRBJ2-1	CASSFRLGLAGSNEQFF	TGTGCCAGCAGCTTTCGCCTGGGACTAGCGGGGTCCAATGAGCAGTTCTTC
.	TRBV19	.	TRBJ2-1	CASSIETSSYNEQFF	TGTGCCAGTAGTATAGAAACTAGCTCCTACAATGAGCAGTTCTTC
.	TRBV6-6	.	TRBJ2-7	CATFGGPPSEQYF	TGTGCCACTTTTGGAGGGCCTCCCTCCGAGCAGTACTTC
.	TRBV12-3/TRBV12-4	.	TRBJ1-1	CASGNTEAFF	TGTGCCAGCGGCAACACTGAAGCTTTCTTT
.	TRBV9	.	TRBJ1-5	CASSVGQGNQPQHF	TGTGCCAGCAGCGTAGGACAGGGCAATCAGCCCCAGCATTTT
TRBD2	TRBV30	.	TRBJ2-7	CAWTSLAGAYEQYF	TGTGCCTGGACCTCTCTAGCGGGGGCCTACGAGCAGTACTTC
TRBD2	TRBV24-1	.	TRBJ2-1	CATSAPGLAGANEQFF	TGTGCCACCAGTGCCCCCGGACTAGCGGGGGCTAATGAGCAGTTCTTC
.	TRBV19	.	TRBJ2-3	CASTGTPTDTQYF	TGTGCCAGTACCGGGACACCGACAGATACGCAGTATTTT
TRBD1	TRBV5-1	once	TRBJ2-1	CASSLGDSLTYNEQFF	TGCGCCAGCAGCTTGGGGGACAGCCTCACATACAATGAGCAGTTCTTC
.	TRBV30	few	TRBJ1-2	CAWSVSRGGYTF	TGTGCCTGGAGTGTAAGTCGCGGAGGCTACACCTTC
.	TRBV7-7	.	TRBJ2-2	CASSLDFGGELFF	TGTGCTAGCAGCTTAGACTTTGGCGGGGAGCTGTTTTTT
.	TRBV11-1	.	TRBJ2-5	CASSLIGQGETQYF	TGTGCCAGCAGCCTTATTGGACAAGGAGAGACCCAGTACTTC
.	TRBV7-3	.	TRBJ1-6	CASSLQGYNSPLHF	TGTGCCAGCAGCTTACAGGGCTATAATTCACCCCTCCACTTT
.	TRBV19	.	TRBJ1-3	CASTPGKSSGNTIYF	TGTGCCAGTACCCCGGGGAAAAGCTCTGGAAACACCATATATTTT
TRBD1	TRBV7-9	few	TRBJ1-2	CASSLGQAVYGYTF	TGTGCCAGCAGCCTCGGACAGGCTGTCTATGGCTACACCTTC
.	TRBV7-8	.	TRBJ1-1	CASSLVTGLNTEAFF	TGTGCCAGCAGCTTAGTAACAGGGCTGAACACTGAAGCTTTCTTT
.	TRBV2	.	TRBJ2-3	CASTRLGDSSGTQYF	TGTGCCAGCACCCGACTAGGGGATTCATCGGGGACGCAGTATTTT
TRBD2	TRBV9	.	TRBJ2-1	CASSVAGLAGGAEQFF	TGTGCCAGCAGCGTAGCGGGACTAGCGGGAGGGGCTGAGCAGTTCTTC
.	TRBV20-1	.	TRBJ1-2	CSASGGTAGPYGYTF	TGCAGTGCTAGTGGAGGGACCGCGGGGCCCTATGGCTACACCTTC
TRBD1	TRBV28	.	TRBJ1-3	CATTPGQGLNTIYF	TGTGCTACCACTCCGGGACAGGGTTTGAACACCATATATTTT
TRBD2	TRBV7-9	.	TRBJ2-5	CASSTGTSLLEDEETQYF	TGTGCCAGCAGCACAGGGACTAGCCTCCTTGAGGATGAAGAGACCCAGTACTTC
.	TRBV18	.	TRBJ2-2	CASSTGSGGELFF	TGTGCCAGCTCAACCGGTTCGGGCGGGGAGCTGTTTTTT
TRBD1	TRBV6-5	once	TRBJ1-2	CASSPGQDFYGYTF	TGTGCCAGCAGCCCGGGACAGGACTTCTATGGCTACACCTTC
TRBD1	TRBV10-1	.	TRBJ2-7	CASSAAGGYEQYF	TGCGCCAGCAGTGCAGCAGGGGGCTACGAGCAGTACTTC
TRBD2	TRBV5-1	.	TRBJ2-1	CASSLGGLAGNNEQFF	TGCGCCAGCAGCCTTGGGGGACTAGCGGGTAACAATGAGCAGTTCTTC
.	TRBV29-1	.	TRBJ1-5	CSVDIGGSHQPQHF	TGCAGCGTTGACATTGGGGGGAGTCATCAGCCCCAGCATTTT
TRBD1	TRBV2	.	TRBJ2-3	CASSLHRGSTDTQYF	TGTGCCAGCAGCCTCCACAGGGGATCCACAGATACGCAGTATTTT
TRBD2	TRBV28	.	TRBJ2-4	CASSSKSFSVAGKSKNIQYF	TGTGCCAGCAGTTCAAAATCTTTTTCTGTAGCGGGAAAGTCCAAAAACATTCAGTACTTC